This TCR beta chain was recorded in a study of blood T cell repertoires in COVID-19. Generated by immunoSEQ multiplex PCR, the TCRdb table keeps only in-frame clones and is missing some. The data contain some 450,000 clones, approximately 90% of them singletons. Enrollment of patients from Seattle took place during active infection, with longitudinal follow-up. V lost 4 bases and J 0 bases, leaving 7 bases between the germline ends. The CDR3 length is 14 residues. Germline lookup yields CDR1 SGHNT and CDR2 YYREEE (reference sequence). The chain is built from TRBV5-4 and TRBJ1-4; D possibly corresponds to TRBD1 (5 bases). Sequencing was performed on peripheral blood. The source of this sequence is a man between 18 and 35 years old with COVID-19, enrolled during active disease. In DNA, the CDR3 is TGTGCCAGCAGCCAGACAGCAACTAATGAAAAACTGTTTTTT. Its translation is CASSQTATNEKLFF.